This T cell receptor (beta chain) is from a study of shared clonotypes between healthy human individuals. The data were produced by immunoSEQ multiplex PCR, yet TCRdb's version contains in-frame clones alone and is incomplete. Of about 680,000 clones listed, approximately 79% are singletons. Per germline, CDR1 SGHVS and CDR2 FQNEAQ. The CDR3 sequence is 15 residues long. V lost 5 bases and J 6 bases, leaving 17 bases between the germline ends. Sequencing was performed on memory CD4+ T cells sorted from blood. The sample's subset: CD45RA-negative fraction. The receptor was isolated from a young woman in good health. The chain joins TRBV7-8 to TRBJ1-5; D gene ambiguous. CDR3 in DNA: TGTGCCAGCAGCCCTACCTTAGAGGGAATTCAGCCCCAGCATTTT. Its protein is CASSPTLEGIQPQHF. Full variable domain (remainder filled in from reference TRBV7-8 and TRBJ1-5): GAGVSQSPRYKVAKRGQDVALRCDPISGHVSLFWYQQALGQGPEFLTYFQNEAQLDKSGLPSDRFFAERPEGSVSTLKIQRTQQEDSAVYLCASSPTLEGIQPQHFGDGTRLSIL.